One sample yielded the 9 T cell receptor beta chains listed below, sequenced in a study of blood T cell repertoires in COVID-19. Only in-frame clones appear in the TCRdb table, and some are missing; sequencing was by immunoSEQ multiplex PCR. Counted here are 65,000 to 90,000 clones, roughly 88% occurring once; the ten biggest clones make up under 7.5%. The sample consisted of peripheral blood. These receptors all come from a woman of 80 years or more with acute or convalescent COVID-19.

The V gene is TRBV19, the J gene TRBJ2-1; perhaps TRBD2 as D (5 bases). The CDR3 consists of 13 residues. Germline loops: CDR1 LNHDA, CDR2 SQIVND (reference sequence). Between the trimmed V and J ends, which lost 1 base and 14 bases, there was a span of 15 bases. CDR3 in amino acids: CASSIGTSREKFF. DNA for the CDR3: TGTGCCAGTAGTATAGGGACTTCCCGAGAGAAGTTCTTC.

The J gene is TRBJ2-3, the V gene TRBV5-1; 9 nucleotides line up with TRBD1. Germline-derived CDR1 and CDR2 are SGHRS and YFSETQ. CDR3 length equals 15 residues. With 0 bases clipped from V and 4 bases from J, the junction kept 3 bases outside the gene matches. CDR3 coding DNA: TGCGCCAGCAGCTTGGCACAGGGGGCTGCAGATACGCAGTATTTT. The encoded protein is CASSLAQGAADTQYF.

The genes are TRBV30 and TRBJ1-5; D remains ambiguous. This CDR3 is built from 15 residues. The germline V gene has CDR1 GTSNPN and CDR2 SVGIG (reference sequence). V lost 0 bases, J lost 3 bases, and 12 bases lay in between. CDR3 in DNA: TGTGCCTGGAGTGTACGAGGGATCGACAATCAGCCCCAGCATTTT. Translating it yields CAWSVRGIDNQPQHF.

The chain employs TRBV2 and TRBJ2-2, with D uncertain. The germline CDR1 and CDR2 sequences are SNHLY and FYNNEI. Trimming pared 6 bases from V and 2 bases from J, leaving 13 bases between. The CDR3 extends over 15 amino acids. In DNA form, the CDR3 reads TGTGCCAGCAGGAAAGAAACAGCTAACACCGGGGAGCTGTTTTTT. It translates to CASRKETANTGELFF.

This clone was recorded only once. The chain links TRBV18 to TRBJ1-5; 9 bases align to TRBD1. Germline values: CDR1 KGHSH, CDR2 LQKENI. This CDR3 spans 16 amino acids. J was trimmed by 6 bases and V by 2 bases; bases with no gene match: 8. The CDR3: CASSPRDRVIGQPQHF. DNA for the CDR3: TGTGCCAGCTCACCAAGGGACAGGGTTATCGGTCAGCCCCAGCATTTT. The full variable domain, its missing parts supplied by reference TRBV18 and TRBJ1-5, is NAGVMQNPRHLVRRRGQEARLRCSPMKGHSHVYWYRQLPEEGLKFMVYLQKENIIDESGMPKERFSAEFPKEGPSILRIQQVVRGDSAAYFCASSPRDRVIGQPQHFGDGTRLSIL.

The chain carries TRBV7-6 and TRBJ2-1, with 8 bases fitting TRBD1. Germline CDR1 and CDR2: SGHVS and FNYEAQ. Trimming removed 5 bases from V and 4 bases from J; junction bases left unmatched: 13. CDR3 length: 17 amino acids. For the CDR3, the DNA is TGTGCCAGCAGCCCTAGGCCACAGGGGGTAGGATACAATGAGCAGTTCTTC. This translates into CASSPRPQGVGYNEQFF.

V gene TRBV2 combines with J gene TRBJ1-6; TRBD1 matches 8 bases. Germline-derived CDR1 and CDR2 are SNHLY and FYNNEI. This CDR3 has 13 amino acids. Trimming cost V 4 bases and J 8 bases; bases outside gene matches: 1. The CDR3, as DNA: TGTGCCAGCAGTGTGACAGGGGATTCACCCCTCCACTTT. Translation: CASSVTGDSPLHF.

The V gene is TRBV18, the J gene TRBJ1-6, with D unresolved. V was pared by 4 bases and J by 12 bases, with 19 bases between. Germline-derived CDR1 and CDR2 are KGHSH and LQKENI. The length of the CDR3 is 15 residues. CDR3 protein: CASSRSPERMGPLHF. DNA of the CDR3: TGTGCCAGCTCACGATCCCCCGAGAGGATGGGACCCCTCCACTTT.

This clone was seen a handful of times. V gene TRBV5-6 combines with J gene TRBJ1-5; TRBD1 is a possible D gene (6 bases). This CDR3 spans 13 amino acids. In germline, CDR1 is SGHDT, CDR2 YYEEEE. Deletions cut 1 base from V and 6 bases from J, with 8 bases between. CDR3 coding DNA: TGTGCCAGCAGCTTGTCAGGGGTTCAGCCCCAGCATTTT. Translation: CASSLSGVQPQHF.